This T cell receptor beta chain was identified in a study of cytomegalovirus exposure and HLA in healthy donors. Findings and caveats of the study: Specific recognition of CMV antigens was confirmed in vitro for a few chains (all CMV-associated).

Germline values: CDR1 MNHNS, CDR2 SASEGT. V dropped 8 bases and J dropped 3; count of bases not matched to a gene: 7. The CDR3 has 13 amino acids. In regard to this clone: Its target is unknown.

The validation cohort, a group of around 130 subjects, included the donors and was separate from the roughly 600-subject first cohort. Produced via immunoSEQ multiplex PCR; TCRdb's table is partial and in-frame only. The sample gives 250,000 to 350,000 clones, roughly 90% of which show up once; around 0.9% is in the top ten. The chain couples TRBV6-1 to TRBJ2-7; 7 bases match TRBD1. The sample taken for sequencing was PBMCs. The origin of this receptor is a woman aged 18-29 years in good health and CMV-seronegative. CDR3 in amino acids: CASLRDSHYEQYF. The CDR3 DNA is TGTGCCAGCCTACGGGACAGCCACTACGAGCAGTACTTC.